This T cell receptor (beta chain) was profiled in a study of shared clonotypes between healthy human individuals. V lost 0 bases, J lost 4 bases, and 10 bases lay in between. CDR1 is SGDLS, CDR2 YYNGEE, per germline. The length of the CDR3 is 14 residues. General study results and limits: Depth of sequencing was expected to influence donor clonotype sharing.

Positive CCR7 selection of CD45RO-negative cells yielded the naive CD8 cells, and terminally differentiated effector memory CD45RA+ cells were excluded. Comments on this clone: Its antigen remains unidentified.

Clones were read by immunoSEQ multiplex PCR, and TCRdb kept only the in-frame ones, dropping some. The table lists some 600,000 clones, roughly 96% of them singletons. The V gene is TRBV9, the J gene TRBJ1-2; D remains unclear. Sequencing was carried out using naive CD8+ T cells sorted from blood. The origin of this receptor is a woman aged 25 to 39 in good health. CDR3 coding DNA: TGTGCCAGCAGCGTAGAGGGTTTCGGCTATGGCTACACCTTC. It translates to CASSVEGFGYGYTF.